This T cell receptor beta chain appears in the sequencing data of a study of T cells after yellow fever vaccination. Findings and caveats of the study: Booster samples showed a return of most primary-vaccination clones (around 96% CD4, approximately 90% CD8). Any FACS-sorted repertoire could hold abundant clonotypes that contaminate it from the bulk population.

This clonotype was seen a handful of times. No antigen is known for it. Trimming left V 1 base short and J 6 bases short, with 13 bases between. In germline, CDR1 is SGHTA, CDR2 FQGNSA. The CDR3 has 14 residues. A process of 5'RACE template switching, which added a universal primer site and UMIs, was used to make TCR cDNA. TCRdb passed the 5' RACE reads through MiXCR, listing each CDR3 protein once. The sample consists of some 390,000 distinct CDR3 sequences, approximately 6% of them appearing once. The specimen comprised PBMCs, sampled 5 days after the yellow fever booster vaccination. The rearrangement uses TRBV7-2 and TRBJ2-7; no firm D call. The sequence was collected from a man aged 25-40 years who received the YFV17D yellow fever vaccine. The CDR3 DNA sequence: TGTGCCAGCAGCTTAGGGCCTAGTTCGGGCGAGCAGTACTTC. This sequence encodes CASSLGPSSGEQYF.